This T cell receptor (beta chain) was sequenced for a study of T-cell reconstitution after alpha-beta-depleted transplantation in children. The length of the CDR3 is 15 residues. CDR1 LGHDT and CDR2 YNNKEL come from the germline V gene (reference sequence). Trimming took 1 base from V and 5 from J, leaving 14 bases between them. Unique molecular identifiers were incorporated during preparation of the TCRbeta library. TCRdb passed the PCR reads through MiXCR, listing each CDR3 protein once. The data hold around 90,000 distinct CDR3 sequences, with roughly 16% observed a single time. The table lists this clonotype with a few counts. Antigen unknown. Regarding the study as a whole: The study reportedly traced alpha-beta T cells about two months after transplant to several hundred expanded graft clones. For some patients, TCRbeta diversity was high at day 60 because of recipient T cells and thymic progenitors that survived. Hyperexpanded clones declined; after one year, newly produced T cells mostly supplied diversity.

The TCR comes from a male patient aged 2-15 years who had a stem cell transplant for acute lymphoblastic leukemia, so the T cells may come from the graft donor. V usage is TRBV3-1 and J usage is TRBJ2-5; D is uncertain. The source was PBMCs, mostly from graft donor cells, collected 180 days after TCRalphabeta/CD19-depleted stem cell transplant. The chain's CDR3 is CASSQGLRTSETQYF. CDR3 in DNA: TGTGCCAGCAGCCAAGGGTTGAGGACCTCGGAGACCCAGTACTTC.